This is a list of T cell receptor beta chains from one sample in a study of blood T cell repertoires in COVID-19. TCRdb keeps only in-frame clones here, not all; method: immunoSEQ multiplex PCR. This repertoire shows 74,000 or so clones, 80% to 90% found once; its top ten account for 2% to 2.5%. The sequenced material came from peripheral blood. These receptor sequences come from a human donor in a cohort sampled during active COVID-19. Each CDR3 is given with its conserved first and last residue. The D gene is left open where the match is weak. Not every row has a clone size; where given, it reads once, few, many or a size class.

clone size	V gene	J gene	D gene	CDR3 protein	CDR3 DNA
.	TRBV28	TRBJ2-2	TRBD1	CASSSLGQGGTGELFF	TGTGCCAGCAGTTCCCTGGGACAGGGAGGGACCGGGGAGCTGTTTTTT
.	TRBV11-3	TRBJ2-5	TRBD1	CASSSPASRDRGPETQYF	TGTGCCAGCAGCTCCCCCGCTAGCCGGGACAGGGGGCCTGAGACCCAGTACTTC
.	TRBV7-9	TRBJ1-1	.	CASSPGTYNTEAFF	TGTGCCAGCAGTCCCGGGACATATAACACTGAAGCTTTCTTT
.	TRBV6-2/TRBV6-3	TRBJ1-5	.	CASSPRGGLSNQPQHF	TGTGCCAGCAGTCCACGTGGGGGGTTAAGCAATCAGCCCCAGCATTTT
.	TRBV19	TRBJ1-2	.	CASSTSDPPQGNGYTF	TGTGCCAGTAGTACTTCCGATCCTCCTCAGGGGAACGGCTACACCTTC
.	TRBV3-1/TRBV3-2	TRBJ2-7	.	CASSPRDTGEQYF	TGTGCCAGCAGCCCCCGCGACACAGGTGAGCAGTACTTC
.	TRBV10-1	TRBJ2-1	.	CASSESGPHNEQFF	TGCGCCAGCAGTGAGAGCGGGCCCCACAATGAGCAGTTCTTC
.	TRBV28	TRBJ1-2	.	CASPRGGGLYGYTF	TGTGCCAGCCCGAGGGGAGGGGGTCTTTATGGCTACACCTTC
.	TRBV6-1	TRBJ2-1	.	CASSEPAENYYNEQFF	TGTGCCAGCAGTGAACCGGCGGAGAACTACTACAATGAGCAGTTCTTC
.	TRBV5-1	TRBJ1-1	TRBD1	CASRSGPMAGGVDTEAFF	TGCGCCAGCAGGTCTGGCCCAATGGCAGGGGGCGTAGACACTGAAGCTTTCTTT
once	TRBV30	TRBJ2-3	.	CAWSVAGTDTQYF	TGTGCCTGGAGTGTCGCGGGAACAGATACGCAGTATTTT
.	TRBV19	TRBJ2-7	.	CASSPGQAYEQYF	TGTGCCAGTAGTCCGGGACAAGCCTACGAGCAGTACTTC
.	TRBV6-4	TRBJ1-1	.	CATTTRENTEAFF	TGTGCCACGACGACAAGAGAGAACACTGAAGCTTTCTTT
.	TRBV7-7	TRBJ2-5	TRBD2	CASSGTSGNTVTQYF	TGTGCTAGCAGCGGGACTAGCGGGAACACGGTGACCCAGTACTTC
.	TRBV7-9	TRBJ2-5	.	CASSSGGGGVETQYF	TGTGCCAGCAGCTCCGGAGGCGGGGGCGTGGAGACCCAGTACTTC
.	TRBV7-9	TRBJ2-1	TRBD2	CASSLSAGKNEQFF	TGTGCCAGCAGCCTGTCAGCGGGGAAGAATGAGCAGTTCTTC
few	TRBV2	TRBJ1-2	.	CASSVSVSYGYTF	TGTGCCAGCAGTGTGTCAGTTTCCTATGGCTACACCTTC
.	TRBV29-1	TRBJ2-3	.	CSVGLFTDTQYF	TGCAGCGTTGGGCTCTTCACAGATACGCAGTATTTT
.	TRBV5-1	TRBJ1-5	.	CASSLMGASNQPQHF	TGCGCCAGCAGCCTCATGGGGGCAAGCAATCAGCCCCAGCATTTT
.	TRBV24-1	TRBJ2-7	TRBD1	CATSDCTGVLTYEQYF	TGTGCCACCAGTGATTGTACAGGGGTCCTGACCTACGAGCAGTACTTC
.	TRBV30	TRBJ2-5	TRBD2	CAWSGAGVDGTQYF	TGTGCCTGGAGTGGAGCGGGAGTTGATGGGACCCAGTACTTC
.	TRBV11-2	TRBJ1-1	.	CASSSIKNTGRVSTEAFF	TGTGCCAGCAGTTCAATCAAGAATACAGGGAGAGTTTCCACTGAAGCTTTCTTT
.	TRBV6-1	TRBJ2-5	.	CASSEPQRSQETQYF	TGTGCCAGCAGTGAACCCCAGCGGTCTCAAGAGACCCAGTACTTC
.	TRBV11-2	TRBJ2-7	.	CASSLAGSYEQYF	TGTGCCAGCAGCTTAGCCGGGTCCTACGAGCAGTACTTC
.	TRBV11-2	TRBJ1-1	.	CASDLGWGATEAFF	TGTGCCAGCGACCTAGGGTGGGGAGCCACTGAAGCTTTCTTT
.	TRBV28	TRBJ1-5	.	CASSPGNQPQHF	TGTGCCAGCAGTCCGGGAAATCAGCCCCAGCATTTT
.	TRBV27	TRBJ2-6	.	CASSIYSSGANVLTF	TGTGCCAGCAGTATATACAGCTCTGGGGCCAACGTCCTGACTTTC
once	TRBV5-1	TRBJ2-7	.	CASSLSSGQASEQYF	TGCGCCAGCAGCTTGTCAAGCGGCCAGGCCTCCGAGCAGTACTTC
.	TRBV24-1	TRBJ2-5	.	CATSDPPLETQYF	TGTGCCACCAGTGATCCCCCATTAGAGACCCAGTACTTC
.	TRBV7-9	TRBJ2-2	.	CASSPLGGGRTGELFF	TGTGCCAGCAGCCCGCTGGGAGGGGGAAGAACCGGGGAGCTGTTTTTT
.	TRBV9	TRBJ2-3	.	CASRPLGQGTDTQYF	TGTGCCAGCAGGCCCCTGGGGCAGGGGACAGATACGCAGTATTTT
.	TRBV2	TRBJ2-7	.	CASSEQGISYEQYF	TGTGCCAGCAGTGAACAGGGGATCTCCTACGAGCAGTACTTC
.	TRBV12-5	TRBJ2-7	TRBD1	CASGLGTGRSYEQYF	TGTGCTAGTGGTTTGGGGACAGGTCGCTCCTACGAGCAGTACTTC
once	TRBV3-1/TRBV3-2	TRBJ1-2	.	CASSQRQGGEGGYTF	TGTGCCAGCAGCCAACGCCAGGGAGGGGAAGGGGGCTACACCTTC
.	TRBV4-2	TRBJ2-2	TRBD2	CASGGSLAETTGELFF	TGTGCCAGTGGGGGGAGCCTAGCGGAGACCACCGGGGAGCTGTTTTTT
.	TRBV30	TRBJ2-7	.	CAWIPAGQNYEQYF	TGTGCCTGGATCCCCGCAGGACAGAACTACGAGCAGTACTTC
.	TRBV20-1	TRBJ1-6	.	CSAGHGLNHF	TGCAGTGCCGGACACGGCCTCAACCACTTT
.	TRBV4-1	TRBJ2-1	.	CASSQARSREKFF	TGCGCCAGCAGCCAAGCCCGATCCCGGGAGAAGTTCTTC
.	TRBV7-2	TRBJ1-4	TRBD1	CASRTTGTGSEKLFF	TGTGCCAGCAGGACCACCGGGACAGGAAGCGAAAAACTGTTTTTT
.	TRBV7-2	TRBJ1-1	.	CASSPRGGNTEAFF	TGTGCCAGCAGCCCCCGAGGAGGGAACACTGAAGCTTTCTTT
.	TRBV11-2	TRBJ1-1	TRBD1	CASSLDRQGLGAFF	TGTGCCAGCAGCTTAGACCGACAGGGACTTGGAGCTTTCTTT
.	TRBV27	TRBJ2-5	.	CASRTGRETQYF	TGTGCCAGCAGGACAGGGAGGGAGACCCAGTACTTC
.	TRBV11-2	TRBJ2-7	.	CASSLGTASSYEQYF	TGTGCCAGCAGCTTAGGGACAGCGAGCTCCTACGAGCAGTACTTC
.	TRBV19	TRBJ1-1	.	CASSAAGVNTEAFF	TGTGCCAGTAGTGCGGCGGGGGTGAACACTGAAGCTTTCTTT